This TCR beta chain was sequenced for a study of blood T cell repertoires in COVID-19. For the study at large: The study drew acute and convalescent COVID-19 samples from the United States, Italy and Spain.

The protocol was immunoSEQ multiplex PCR, while the TCRdb copy is restricted to in-frame clones and leaves out a portion. The data contain tens of thousands of clones, 82% of them singletons. The receptor comes from a woman aged 55-69 years with acute or convalescent COVID-19. Sequencing used peripheral blood.

CDR3 residues: CASSLSGTSTDTQYF. As DNA, the CDR3 is TGCGCCAGCAGCCTTAGCGGCACTAGCACAGATACGCAGTATTTT. The genes are TRBV10-2 and TRBJ2-3; maybe TRBD2 (6 bases). The V gene lost 6 bases and the J gene lost 0 bases, with 13 bases spanning the gap. This CDR3 has 15 amino acids. Looked up from germline, CDR1 is WSHSY and CDR2 is SAAADI.